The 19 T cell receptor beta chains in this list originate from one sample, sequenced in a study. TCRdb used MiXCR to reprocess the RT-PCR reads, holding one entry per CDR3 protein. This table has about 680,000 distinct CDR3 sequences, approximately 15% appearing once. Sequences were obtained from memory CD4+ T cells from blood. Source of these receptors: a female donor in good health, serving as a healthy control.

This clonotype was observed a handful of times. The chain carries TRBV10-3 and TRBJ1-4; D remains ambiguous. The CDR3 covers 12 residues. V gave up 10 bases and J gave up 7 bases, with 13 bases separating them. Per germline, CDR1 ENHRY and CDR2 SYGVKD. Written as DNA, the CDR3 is TGTGCCACGTCATTGAGGGCTGAAAAACTGTTTTTT. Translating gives CATSLRAEKLFF.

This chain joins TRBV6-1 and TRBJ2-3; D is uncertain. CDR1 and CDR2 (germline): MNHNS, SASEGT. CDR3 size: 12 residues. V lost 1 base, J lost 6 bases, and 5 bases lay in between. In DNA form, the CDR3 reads TGTGCCAGCAGTGAAGTGGTGGATACGCAGTATTTT. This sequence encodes CASSEVVDTQYF.

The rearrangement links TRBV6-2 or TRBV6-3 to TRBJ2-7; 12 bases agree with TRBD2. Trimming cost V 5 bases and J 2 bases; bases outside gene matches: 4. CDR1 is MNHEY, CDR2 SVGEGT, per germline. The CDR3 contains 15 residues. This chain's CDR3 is CASSAGLAGTYEQYF. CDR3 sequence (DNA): TGTGCCAGCAGTGCGGGACTAGCGGGCACCTACGAGCAGTACTTC.

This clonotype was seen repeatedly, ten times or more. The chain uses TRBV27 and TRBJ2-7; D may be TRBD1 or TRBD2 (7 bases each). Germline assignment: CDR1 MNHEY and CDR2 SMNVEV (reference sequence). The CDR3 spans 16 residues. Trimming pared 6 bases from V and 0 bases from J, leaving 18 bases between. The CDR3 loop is CASSLTGRGSSYEQYF. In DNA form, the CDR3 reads TGTGCCAGCAGCTTGACAGGGAGGGGGAGCTCCTACGAGCAGTACTTC.

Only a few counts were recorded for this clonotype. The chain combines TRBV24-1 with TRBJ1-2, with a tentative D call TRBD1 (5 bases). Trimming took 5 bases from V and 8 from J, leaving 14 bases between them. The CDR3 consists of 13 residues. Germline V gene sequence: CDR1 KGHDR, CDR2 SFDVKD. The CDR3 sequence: CATSVRQGGGYTF. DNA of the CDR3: TGTGCCACCAGTGTTCGGCAGGGTGGAGGCTACACCTTC.

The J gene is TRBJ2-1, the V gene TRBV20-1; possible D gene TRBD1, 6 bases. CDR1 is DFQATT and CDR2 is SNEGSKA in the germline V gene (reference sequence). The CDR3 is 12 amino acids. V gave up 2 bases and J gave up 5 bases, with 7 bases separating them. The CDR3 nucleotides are TGCAGTGCTAGAAACAGGGACAATGAGCAGTTCTTC. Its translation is CSARNRDNEQFF.

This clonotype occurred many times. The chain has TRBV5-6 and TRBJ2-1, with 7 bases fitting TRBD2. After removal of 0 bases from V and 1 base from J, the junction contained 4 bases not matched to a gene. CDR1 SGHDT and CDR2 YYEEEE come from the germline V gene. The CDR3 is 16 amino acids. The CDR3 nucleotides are TGTGCCAGCAGCTTGGAGCGGGGCCTATCCTACAATGAGCAGTTCTTC. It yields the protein CASSLERGLSYNEQFF. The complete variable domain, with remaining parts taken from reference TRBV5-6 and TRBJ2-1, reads DAGVTQSPTHLIKTRGQQVTLRCSPKSGHDTVSWYQQALGQGPQFIFQYYEEEERQRGNFPDRFSGHQFPNYSSELNVNALLLGDSALYLCASSLERGLSYNEQFFGPGTRLTVL.

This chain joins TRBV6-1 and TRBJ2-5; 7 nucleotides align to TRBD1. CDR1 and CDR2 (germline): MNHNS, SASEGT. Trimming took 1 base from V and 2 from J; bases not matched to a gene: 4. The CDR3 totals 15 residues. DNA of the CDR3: TGTGCCAGCAGTGAAGTCGGGACAGTACAAGAGACCCAGTACTTC. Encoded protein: CASSEVGTVQETQYF.

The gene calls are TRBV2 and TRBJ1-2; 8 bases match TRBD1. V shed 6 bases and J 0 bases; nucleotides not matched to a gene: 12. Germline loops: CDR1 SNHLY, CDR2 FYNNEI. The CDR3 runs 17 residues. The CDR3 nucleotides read TGTGCCAGCAGCGGGGACAGGATCGGGCCTACTAACTATGGCTACACCTTC. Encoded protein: CASSGDRIGPTNYGYTF.

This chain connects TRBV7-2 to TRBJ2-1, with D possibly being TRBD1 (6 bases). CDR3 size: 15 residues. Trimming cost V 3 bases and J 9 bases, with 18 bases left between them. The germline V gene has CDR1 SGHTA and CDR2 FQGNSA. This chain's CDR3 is CASSFPDRGAFEQFF. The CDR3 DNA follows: TGTGCCAGCAGCTTCCCGGACAGAGGGGCCTTTGAGCAGTTCTTC.

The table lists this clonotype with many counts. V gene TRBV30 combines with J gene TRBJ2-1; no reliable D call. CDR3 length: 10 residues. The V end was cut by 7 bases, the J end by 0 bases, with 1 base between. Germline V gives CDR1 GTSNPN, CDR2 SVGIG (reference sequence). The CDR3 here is CAFSYNEQFF. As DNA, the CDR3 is TGTGCCTTCTCCTACAATGAGCAGTTCTTC.

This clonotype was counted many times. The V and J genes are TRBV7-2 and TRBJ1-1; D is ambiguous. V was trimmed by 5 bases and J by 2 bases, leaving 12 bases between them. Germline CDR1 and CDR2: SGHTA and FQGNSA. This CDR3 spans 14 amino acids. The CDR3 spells CASSPYRPNTEAFF. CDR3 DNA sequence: TGTGCCAGCAGCCCCTATCGCCCAAACACTGAAGCTTTCTTT. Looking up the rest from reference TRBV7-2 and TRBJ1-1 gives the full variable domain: GAGVSQSPSNKVTEKGKDVELRCDPISGHTALYWYRQSLGQGLEFLIYFQGNSAPDKSGLPSDRFSAERTGGSVSTLTIQRTQQEDSAVYLCASSPYRPNTEAFFGQGTRLTVV.

CDR3 DNA: TGTGCCAGCAGCTCAGGACTAGCGGGGACCTACGAGCAGTACTTC. As protein: CASSSGLAGTYEQYF. The V gene is TRBV7-3, the J gene TRBJ2-7; the match to TRBD2 covers 12 bases. V lost 4 bases to trimming and J lost 2 bases; unmatched junction nucleotides: 3. Germline assignment: CDR1 SGHTA and CDR2 FQGTGA. The CDR3 is 15 amino acids.

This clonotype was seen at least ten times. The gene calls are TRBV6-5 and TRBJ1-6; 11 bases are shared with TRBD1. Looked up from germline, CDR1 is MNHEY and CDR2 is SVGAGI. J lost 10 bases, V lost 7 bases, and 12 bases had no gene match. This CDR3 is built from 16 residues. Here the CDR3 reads CASKHDPGQGDSPLHF. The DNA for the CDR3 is TGTGCCAGCAAACACGATCCGGGACAGGGGGACTCACCCCTCCACTTT.

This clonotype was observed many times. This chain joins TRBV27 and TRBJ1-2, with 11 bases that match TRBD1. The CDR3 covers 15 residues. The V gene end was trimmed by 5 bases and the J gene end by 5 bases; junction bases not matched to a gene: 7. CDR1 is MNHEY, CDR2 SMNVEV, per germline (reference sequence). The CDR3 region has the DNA TGTGCCAGCAGTGCGCCGGGACAGGGGGAATATGGCTACACCTTC. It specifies CASSAPGQGEYGYTF.

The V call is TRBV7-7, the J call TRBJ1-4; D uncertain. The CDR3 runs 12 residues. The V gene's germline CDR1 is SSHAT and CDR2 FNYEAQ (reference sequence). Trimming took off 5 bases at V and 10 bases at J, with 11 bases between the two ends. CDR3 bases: TGTGCCAGCAGCCCATCTCGAGGAAAACTGTTTTTT. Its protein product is CASSPSRGKLFF.

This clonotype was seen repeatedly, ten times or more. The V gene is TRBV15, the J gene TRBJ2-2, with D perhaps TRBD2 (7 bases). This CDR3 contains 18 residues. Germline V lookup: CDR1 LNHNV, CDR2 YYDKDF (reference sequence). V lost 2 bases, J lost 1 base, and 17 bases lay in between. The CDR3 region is CATSRPTGGGLNTGELFF. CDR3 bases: TGTGCCACCAGCAGACCCACGGGCGGGGGCCTGAACACCGGGGAGCTGTTTTTT.

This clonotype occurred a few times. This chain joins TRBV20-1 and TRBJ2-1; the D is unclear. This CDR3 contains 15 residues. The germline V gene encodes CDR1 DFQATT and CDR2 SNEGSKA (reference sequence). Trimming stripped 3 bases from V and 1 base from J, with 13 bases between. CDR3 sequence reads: CSASSWLRSYNEQFF. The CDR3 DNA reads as TGCAGTGCTAGTAGTTGGCTGAGGTCCTACAATGAGCAGTTCTTC.

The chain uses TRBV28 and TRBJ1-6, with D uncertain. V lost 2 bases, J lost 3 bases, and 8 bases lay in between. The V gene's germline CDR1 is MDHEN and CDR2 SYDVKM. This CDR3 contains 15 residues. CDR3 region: CASSLRVDYNSPLHF. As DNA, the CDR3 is TGTGCCAGCAGTTTAAGGGTTGACTATAATTCACCCCTCCACTTT.